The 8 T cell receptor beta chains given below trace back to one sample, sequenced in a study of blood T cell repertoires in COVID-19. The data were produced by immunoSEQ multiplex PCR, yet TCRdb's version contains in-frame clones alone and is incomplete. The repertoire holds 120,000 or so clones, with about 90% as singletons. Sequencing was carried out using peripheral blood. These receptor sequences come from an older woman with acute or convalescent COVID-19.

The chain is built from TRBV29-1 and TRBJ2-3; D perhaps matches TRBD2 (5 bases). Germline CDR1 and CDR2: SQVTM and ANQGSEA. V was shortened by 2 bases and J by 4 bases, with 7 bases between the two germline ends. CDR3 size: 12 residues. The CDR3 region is CSVEPGADTQYF. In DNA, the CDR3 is TGCAGCGTTGAACCCGGGGCAGATACGCAGTATTTT.

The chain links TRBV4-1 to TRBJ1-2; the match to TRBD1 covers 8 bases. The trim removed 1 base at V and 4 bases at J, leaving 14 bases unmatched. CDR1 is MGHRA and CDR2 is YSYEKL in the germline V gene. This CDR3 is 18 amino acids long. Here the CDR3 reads CASSQVWDRQGQLYGYTF. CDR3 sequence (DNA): TGCGCCAGCAGCCAAGTTTGGGACAGGCAGGGTCAGCTCTATGGCTACACCTTC.

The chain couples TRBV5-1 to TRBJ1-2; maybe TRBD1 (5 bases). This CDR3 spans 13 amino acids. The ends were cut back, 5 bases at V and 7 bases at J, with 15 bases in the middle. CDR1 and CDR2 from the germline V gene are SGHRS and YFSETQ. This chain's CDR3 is CASSGGRVRGYTF. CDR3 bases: TGCGCCAGCAGTGGCGGCAGGGTGCGTGGCTACACCTTC.

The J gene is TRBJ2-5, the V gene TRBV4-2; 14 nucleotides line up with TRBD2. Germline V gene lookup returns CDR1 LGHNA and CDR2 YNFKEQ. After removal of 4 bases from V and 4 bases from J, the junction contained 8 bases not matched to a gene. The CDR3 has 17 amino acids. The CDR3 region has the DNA TGTGCCAGCAGCCCCCCGGGACTAGCGGGGGTTGGAGAGACCCAGTACTTC. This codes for CASSPPGLAGVGETQYF.

The CDR3 DNA reads as TGTGCCAGCATCCGGGACAGGGCTTGGATGAACACTGAAGCTTTCTTT. It specifies CASIRDRAWMNTEAFF. The chain combines TRBV21-1 with TRBJ1-1; the table's D call, TRBD1, has no DNA check behind it. TRBV21-1 is given as a pseudogene. CDR3 length: 16 residues.

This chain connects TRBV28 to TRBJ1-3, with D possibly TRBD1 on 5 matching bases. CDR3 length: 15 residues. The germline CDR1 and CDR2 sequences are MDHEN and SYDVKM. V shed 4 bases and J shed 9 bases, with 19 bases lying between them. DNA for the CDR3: TGTGCCAGCAGTTCGCGTTGGCAGGGTGATTCCACCATATATTTT. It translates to CASSSRWQGDSTIYF. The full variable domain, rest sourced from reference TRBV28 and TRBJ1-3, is DVKVTQSSRYLVKRTGEKVFLECVQDMDHENMFWYRQDPGLGLRLIYFSYDVKMKEKGDIPEGYSVSREKKERFSLILESASTNQTSMYLCASSSRWQGDSTIYFGEGSWLTVV.

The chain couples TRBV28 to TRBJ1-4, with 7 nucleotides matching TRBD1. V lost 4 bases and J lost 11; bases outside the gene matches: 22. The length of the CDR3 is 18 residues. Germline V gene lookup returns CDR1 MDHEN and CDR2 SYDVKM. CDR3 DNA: TGTGCCAGCAGTTCCCCACAGGGGATCCCCTTGCGGACCAAGAAACTGTTTTTT. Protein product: CASSSPQGIPLRTKKLFF.

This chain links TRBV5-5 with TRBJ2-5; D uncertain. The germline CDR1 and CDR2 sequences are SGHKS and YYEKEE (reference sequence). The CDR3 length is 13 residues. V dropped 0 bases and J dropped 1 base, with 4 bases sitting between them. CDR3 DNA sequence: TGTGCCAGCAGCTTGGTCTTCCAAGAGACCCAGTACTTC. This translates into CASSLVFQETQYF.